This T cell receptor beta chain was sequenced in a study of response to subunit inactivated influenza vaccine listed by TCRdb under 2018. As for the study more broadly: To follow how T cells responded to a trivalent subunit inactivated influenza vaccine, the researchers relied on deep quantitative profiling of the T cell receptor repertoire. On the study overall, not on this receptor specifically: The authors suggested that each seasonal influenza vaccination may recruit only a limited number of new T cells.

This clonotype has a handful of counts. Its specific antigen is unknown. Per-nucleotide qualities are absent, and no much larger clonotype sits a single base away. The library was generated by RT-PCR. Sequenced using an Illumina HiSeq 2500. Using fastp at Q25 and MiXCR, TCRdb reprocessed the public reads and kept productive beta chains. CDR3 protein duplicates are merged, each entry listing the most common genes and DNA. Present in this sample are hundreds of thousands of distinct CDR3 sequences, around 18% of which were seen just once. Of the sample, approximately 10% falls within the top ten clones. This clonotype originated in a man aged 45-60 years who received an inactivated influenza vaccine. Donor details come from another sample of the same person, matched by shared clones. The starting material was PBMCs from blood, obtained about 5 days after vaccination.

The CDR3 reads CSAREGLGRRAYEQYF. DNA sequence: TGCAGTGCTAGAGAAGGTTTGGGCCGGAGAGCCTACGAGCAGTACTTC. The sequence links TRBV20-1 to TRBJ2-7, with an unclear D gene assignment. Measured from the cysteine to the phenylalanine, the CDR3 is 16 residues long. Only CDR3 DNA is held: 48 bases, read in frame from base 1. CDR1 and CDR2, looked up from the germline V gene (reference sequence), are DFQATT and SNEGSKA. The junction carries 17 bases between V and J, which are trimmed by 0 bases and 2 bases respectively.